This T cell receptor beta chain was captured by sequencing in a study of blood T cell repertoires in COVID-19 (dated by TCRdb to about 2020). Looking at the study overall: Collaborator samples came from the United States, Italy and Spain and covered acute and convalescent phases of COVID-19. The prospective study material was composed of cDNA or gDNA derived from T cells, B-cell-depleted T cells, or PBMCs. Subjects who had been exposed to COVID-19, were actively infected with it, or had recovered from it provided the deeply sampled blood TCRbeta repertoires that made up the dataset. The repertoires were made available in a free public database intended to serve as a resource for research on the immune response to SARS-CoV-2. The samples were drawn from two sources: the first 160 participants of the ongoing ImmuneRACE study, and 1,254 subjects contributed by 6 global collaborators. Sample metadata almost always included a de-identified subject ID, COVID-19 status, age in years and sex. Where available, HLA class I and class II types were obtained from metadata supplied by the sample provider rather than from assay-based typing.

General conclusions and limits of the study: The quantity of clinical and demographic metadata differed by source and by participant and was supplied without curation.

TCRbeta CDR3 regions were amplified from genomic DNA using the immunoSEQ Assay, a bias-controlled multiplex PCR. The study's processing was this. Nucleated cell counts per sample were estimated from amplification of reference gene primers within the assay. To quantify the absolute abundance of each unique TCRbeta CDR3 rearrangement, sequence reads were collapsed and filtered. For each sample, productive Simpson clonality was calculated as the square root of Simpson's diversity index across productive rearrangements. The table comes from immuneACCESS by way of TCRdb, which keeps in-frame sequences with V and J called. Part of the clones is missing from these tables; in studies checked, under half for an unresolved V gene and the rest for unknown reasons. The V and J calls and the clone size are those of that table, but D and trimming were determined from the DNA. The sample has more than 200,000 clones on record, approximately 86% of them singletons. The biggest ten clones account for approximately 0.7% of the sample.

As for this clone: No antigen is known for it. No much larger clone exists at a distance of one base, and base qualities are not known.

Collaborating institutions collected whole blood in K2EDTA tubes following their own protocols. Collaborator samples were shipped for TCRbeta analysis as frozen whole blood, isolated PBMCs, or DNA extracted from either sample type. The clonotype originates from a man aged 40-49 years with acute or convalescent COVID-19. The sample taken for sequencing was peripheral blood.

The CDR3 protein sequence reads: CASRQQGITYEQYF. The nucleotides are TGTGCCAGCAGACAACAGGGTATAACGTACGAGCAGTACTTC. The V and J genes are TRBV28 and TRBJ2-7; the D region possibly corresponds to TRBD1 (6 bases align). Its CDR3 holds 14 amino acids, cysteine through phenylalanine. Of all the DNA, just the CDR3 is kept, 42 bases in frame from base 1. V and J lose 6 bases and 4 bases, and a span of 16 bases separates them. The CDR1 and CDR2 encoded by the germline V gene are MDHEN and SYDVKM.